This TCR beta chain derives from a study of beta chain features in type 1 diabetes. At the level of the study: Over all samples combined, over 85 million sorted cells were examined.

Broader study findings: Patients and controls would share equally any PCR tilt toward shorter templates. VDJ junctions in type 1 diabetes patients carried more deletions and fewer insertions. When Type 1 diabetes patients were examined, their TCRB CDR3s proved moderately but significantly shorter in all four CD4+ subsets.

A few counts support this clone. The antigen is unknown. Investigators reverse transcribed all isolated RNA, so they sequenced expressed TCRB transcripts. Profiled with immunoSEQ multiplex PCR; TCRdb holds only in-frame clones, not every one. The table lists around 300,000 clones, roughly 15% of them singletons. This CDR3 is 15 amino acids long. From germline, CDR1 is KGHSH and CDR2 LQKENI. J gave up 7 bases and V 2 bases, and 5 bases lay outside the gene matches. Sequencing input: central memory CD4+ T cells from blood. This sequence originates from a man aged 30 to 39 in good health. The chain links TRBV18 to TRBJ2-1; TRBD2 aligns across 10 bases. CDR3 nucleotide sequence: TGTGCCAGCTCACCAAAGCGGGAGGGGTATAATGAGCAGTTCTTC. This encodes CASSPKREGYNEQFF.